This T cell receptor beta chain appears in the sequencing data of a study of cytotoxic CD8 clonotypes in ibrutinib-treated CLL. General study findings and limits: Shared public clonotypes were rare, and on treatment they either got smaller or stayed the same. Baseline clonality exceeded age-matched healthy donors and tracked circulating CD8+ T-cell counts.

The ends lost 0 bases at V and 3 bases at J; junction bases unmatched: 10. CDR3 size: 16 residues. Germline CDR1 and CDR2: GTSNPN and SVGIG (reference sequence). Concerning this clone: Its target is not known.

Clones were sequenced by immunoSEQ multiplex PCR, and TCRdb holds only the in-frame ones, with some missing. The table records 95,000 to 100,000 clones, approximately 78% of them present only once. This chain connects TRBV30 to TRBJ1-1; 7 bases are shared with TRBD1. The source was PBMCs, collected after 12 months of ibrutinib treatment. The receptor was derived from a human donor with chronic lymphocytic leukemia. In DNA, the CDR3 is TGTGCCTGGAGTGTACAGGGGAAGGGAAGGGACACTGAAGCTTTCTTT. It is translated as CAWSVQGKGRDTEAFF.